Below, 15 T cell receptor beta chains from the same sample are listed, as sequenced in a study of blood T cell repertoires in COVID-19 (dated by TCRdb to the early 2020s). Library preparation employed the immunoSEQ multiplex PCR assay. TCRdb re-hosts the immuneACCESS table, in-frame sequences only. Its copies lack some clones; in the studies checked, an unresolved V gene accounts for under half of them, and the cause for the rest is not known. The sample table contains approximately 180,000 clones; only one count was recorded for more than 70% of them. 2% to 3% of the sample is in the top ten clones. The specimen sequenced was peripheral blood. The receptors here all came from a middle-aged man with active or convalescent COVID-19.

This chain connects TRBV10-2 to TRBJ1-5; 9 bases align to TRBD1. V lost 6 bases to trimming and J lost 3 bases; unmatched junction nucleotides: 3. CDR1 and CDR2 from the germline V gene are WSHSY and SAAADI. The CDR3 has 14 residues. CDR3 nucleotide sequence: TGCGCCAGCAGGACACAGGGGGCCAATCAGCCCCAGCATTTT. It codes for CASRTQGANQPQHF.

V and J are TRBV9 and TRBJ2-7, with 11 positions matching TRBD1. The V segment lost 4 bases and the J segment 5 bases; nucleotides outside the gene matches: 8. The CDR3 loop spans 15 amino acids. Germline-derived CDR1 and CDR2 are SGDLS and YYNGEE. The CDR3 loop reads CASSYRDRGIDEQYF. The CDR3 bases are TGTGCCAGCAGCTACCGGGACAGGGGGATCGACGAGCAGTACTTC.

The genes are TRBV30 and TRBJ2-3; unclear D gene. V lost 2 bases, J lost 6 bases, and 18 bases lay in between. CDR1 and CDR2 (germline): GTSNPN, SVGIG (reference sequence). This CDR3 contains 15 residues. The CDR3 loop reads CAWSSSGSPYDTQYF. DNA of the CDR3: TGTGCCTGGAGTTCCTCAGGATCACCATACGATACGCAGTATTTT.

The CDR3: CASSLGGGPSTDTQYF. The CDR3 DNA is TGTGCCAGCAGCTTAGGTGGCGGGCCTAGCACAGATACGCAGTATTTT. The rearrangement joins TRBV7-9 to TRBJ2-3; weak D call: TRBD2 (5 bases). The length of the CDR3 is 16 residues. The V gene lost 1 base and the J gene lost 0 bases, with 11 bases spanning the gap. The germline CDR1 and CDR2 sequences are SEHNR and FQNEAQ (reference sequence).

This chain joins TRBV4-2 and TRBJ1-6; maybe TRBD1 (5 bases). V was pared by 0 bases and J by 5 bases, with 11 bases between. This CDR3 comprises 16 residues. CDR1 and CDR2 (germline): LGHNA, YNFKEQ. This chain's CDR3 is CASSQDAGLDNSPLHF. CDR3 DNA sequence: TGTGCCAGCAGCCAAGATGCGGGACTTGATAATTCACCCCTCCACTTT.

The J gene is TRBJ2-7, the V gene TRBV4-3; 9 bases are a match to TRBD1. The germline CDR1 and CDR2 sequences are LGHNA and YSLEER. This CDR3 comprises 13 residues. V shed 6 bases, J shed 5 bases, and the junction held 5 bases outside the gene matches. The CDR3 bases are TGCGCCAGCAGTCACCGGGACAGGGACGAGCAGTACTTC. Amino acid sequence: CASSHRDRDEQYF.

CDR3 sequence (DNA): TGTGCCAGCAGCGCCTCCAGCGGAGGCCGGGAGCAGTACTTC. Encoded protein: CASSASSGGREQYF. The chain combines TRBV3-1 (or the pseudogene TRBV3-2) with TRBJ2-7; D might be TRBD2 (5 bases). The CDR3 totals 14 residues. Germline CDR1 LGHDT, CDR2 YNNKEL (reference sequence). V was trimmed by 5 bases and J by 7 bases, leaving 18 bases between them.

CDR3 protein: CASSILFRGFDNEQFF. The CDR3 DNA sequence: TGTGCCAGTAGTATACTCTTCCGCGGGTTCGACAATGAGCAGTTCTTC. The chain has TRBV19 and TRBJ2-1; tentatively, D is TRBD2 (5 bases). This CDR3 spans 16 amino acids. CDR1 is LNHDA, CDR2 SQIVND, per germline (reference sequence). V lost 2 bases, J lost 5 bases, and 16 bases lay in between.

The gene calls are TRBV5-1 and TRBJ2-3; tentative D call: TRBD2 (5 bases). CDR3 size: 14 residues. V lost 0 bases and J lost 9, with 14 bases in between. CDR1 is SGHRS and CDR2 is YFSETQ in the germline V gene. This CDR3 is CASSLDAGRGTQYF. CDR3 DNA: TGCGCCAGCAGCTTGGATGCGGGTCGAGGGACGCAGTATTTT.

The CDR3 is CASSQTQARWREKLFF. The DNA of the CDR3 is TGCGCCAGCAGCCAAACCCAGGCCAGGTGGCGTGAAAAACTGTTTTTT. This rearrangement joins TRBV4-3 to TRBJ1-4, with D unclear. The CDR3 loop spans 16 amino acids. The V end lost 2 bases, the J end lost 7 bases, and 17 bases lay between the germline ends. The germline V gene encodes CDR1 LGHNA and CDR2 YSLEER.

This clone was counted a single time. V gene TRBV19 combines with J gene TRBJ1-3; TRBD1 agrees at 9 bases. Per germline, CDR1 LNHDA and CDR2 SQIVND (reference sequence). The CDR3 has 15 residues. V was clipped by 6 bases and J by 2 bases; unmatched bases: 5. CDR3 DNA: TGTGCCAGTAGCCACCGGACAGGGGCTGGAAACACCATATATTTT. Encoded protein: CASSHRTGAGNTIYF.

This rearrangement joins TRBV4-1 to TRBJ2-5; 8 nucleotides line up with TRBD1. Germline assignment: CDR1 MGHRA and CDR2 YSYEKL. This CDR3 has 14 amino acids. V shed 5 bases and J 4 bases; nucleotides not matched to a gene: 6. CDR3 in DNA: TGCGCCAGCAGCAAACGGACAGGGTCAGAGACCCAGTACTTC. It translates to CASSKRTGSETQYF.

The V and J genes are TRBV7-9 and TRBJ2-3, with TRBD2 identical over 8 bases. The CDR3 is 15 residues long. Germline CDR1 SEHNR, CDR2 FQNEAQ (reference sequence). V dropped 1 base and J dropped 4; count of bases not matched to a gene: 4. This chain's CDR3 is CASSLVPAGADTQYF. The CDR3 DNA reads TGTGCCAGCAGCTTAGTTCCAGCGGGGGCAGATACGCAGTATTTT.

This clone appeared a single time. The genes are TRBV18 and TRBJ2-1; D possibly corresponds to TRBD1 (6 bases). The CDR3 length is 15 residues. V lost 8 bases, J lost 0 bases, and 14 bases lay in between. Germline loops: CDR1 KGHSH, CDR2 LQKENI. DNA of the CDR3: TGTGCCAGCGTGCCCGGGACAAACTCCTACAATGAGCAGTTCTTC. Protein sequence: CASVPGTNSYNEQFF.

The chain couples TRBV28 to TRBJ1-6, with TRBD1 matching 8 bases. V dropped 5 bases and J dropped 9; count of bases not matched to a gene: 12. The CDR3 runs 16 residues. Germline CDR1 reads MDHEN; CDR2 reads SYDVKM. CDR3 protein: CASSPSTGGISSPLHF. CDR3 in DNA: TGTGCCAGCAGTCCCTCAACAGGGGGTATATCTTCACCCCTCCACTTT.